The next 25 T cell receptor beta chains were all read from a single sample in a study of blood T cell repertoires in COVID-19. Data came from immunoSEQ multiplex PCR; TCRdb stores just in-frame clones and leaves some out. This table has about 92,000 clones, about 70% appearing once. The material sequenced was peripheral blood. The receptors come from an older woman in a cohort sampled during active or convalescent COVID-19.

This sequence joins TRBV11-2 and TRBJ2-7; TRBD1 aligns across 7 bases. Germline V gives CDR1 SGHAT, CDR2 FQNNGV. V shed 2 bases and J 7 bases; nucleotides not matched to a gene: 5. The CDR3 is 13 amino acids. CDR3 residues: CASSLRGRWEQYF. CDR3 sequence (DNA): TGTGCCAGCAGCTTAAGGGGGCGGTGGGAGCAGTACTTC.

The sample holds a few counts of this clone. The genes are TRBV3-1 (or the pseudogene TRBV3-2) and TRBJ1-4; 7 bases match TRBD1. The ends lost 2 bases at V and 0 bases at J; junction bases unmatched: 15. Germline CDR1 is LGHDT and CDR2 is YNNKEL (reference sequence). The CDR3 extends over 20 amino acids. CDR3 DNA: TGTGCCAGCAGCCAAAAGACCGGACAGGCCCAAGTTGCAACTAATGAAAAACTGTTTTTT. It is translated as CASSQKTGQAQVATNEKLFF.

In nucleotides, the CDR3 is TGCGCCAGCAGCCTTAGACAGCTATACAATGAGCAGTTCTTC. Translating gives CASSLRQLYNEQFF. The rearrangement links TRBV5-1 to TRBJ2-1; maybe TRBD1 (5 bases). The length of the CDR3 is 14 residues. V was shortened by 4 bases and J by 4 bases, with 12 bases between the two germline ends. Germline V gene data show CDR1 as SGHRS and CDR2 as YFSETQ.

This clone has a handful of counts. V gene TRBV5-1 combines with J gene TRBJ2-5; 8 positions match TRBD2. This CDR3 spans 15 amino acids. Germline loops: CDR1 SGHRS, CDR2 YFSETQ. V was pared by 0 bases and J by 1 base, with 2 bases of the junction left unmatched. The CDR3 bases are TGCGCCAGCAGCTTGGCCGGGGGGGCCCAAGAGACCCAGTACTTC. As protein: CASSLAGGAQETQYF.

This clone was counted a few times. The rearrangement joins TRBV27 to TRBJ2-3, with D maybe TRBD2 (6 bases). Germline V gene lookup returns CDR1 MNHEY and CDR2 SMNVEV (reference sequence). The ends were cut back, 5 bases at V and 2 bases at J, with 20 bases in the middle. This CDR3 has 17 residues. The CDR3 nucleotides are TGTGCCAGCAGTACGGGACTCCCGAGAAGCTCCACAGATACGCAGTATTTT. It codes for CASSTGLPRSSTDTQYF.

This chain joins TRBV5-1 and TRBJ2-1; no firm D call. The V end lost 0 bases, the J end lost 9 bases, and 7 bases lay between the germline ends. The CDR3 has 12 residues. The V gene's germline CDR1 is SGHRS and CDR2 YFSETQ. In nucleotides, the CDR3 is TGCGCCAGCAGCTTGGTTGGCGGTGAGCAGTTCTTC. Its protein product is CASSLVGGEQFF.

The chain links TRBV5-1 to TRBJ2-5, with 9 bases lining up with TRBD2. V lost 4 bases to trimming and J lost 9 bases; unmatched junction nucleotides: 13. The germline V gene has CDR1 SGHRS and CDR2 YFSETQ. This CDR3 spans 15 amino acids. CDR3 loop: CASSPEAGGPFPQYF. CDR3 DNA sequence: TGCGCCAGCAGCCCGGAGGCGGGGGGGCCCTTTCCCCAGTACTTC.

The V and J genes are TRBV18 and TRBJ2-2; D unresolved. The CDR3 is 13 amino acids. With 6 bases removed from V and 0 bases from J, the gap between germline ends came to 5 bases. Germline-derived CDR1 and CDR2 are KGHSH and LQKENI. CDR3 sequence (DNA): TGTGCCAGCTCCCAGGCGAACACCGGGGAGCTGTTTTTT. It is translated as CASSQANTGELFF.

The sample holds a few counts of this clone. CDR3 DNA: TGCGCCAGCAGCCGCGAAAAAGGGACAGACATCAATCAGCCCCAGCATTTT. Protein product: CASSREKGTDINQPQHF. This chain connects TRBV4-1 to TRBJ1-5; 7 bases match TRBD1. This CDR3 has 17 amino acids. Germline V lookup: CDR1 MGHRA, CDR2 YSYEKL. V dropped 4 bases and J dropped 3; count of bases not matched to a gene: 12.

The J gene is TRBJ1-2, the V gene TRBV7-2; the match to TRBD1 covers 9 bases. The CDR3 has 16 residues. The germline V gene encodes CDR1 SGHTA and CDR2 FQGNSA. After removal of 1 base from V and 3 bases from J, the junction contained 6 bases not matched to a gene. CDR3 DNA: TGTGCCAGCAGCTTAGAACAGGGGGCACTGTACTATGGCTACACCTTC. It is translated as CASSLEQGALYYGYTF.

The chain combines TRBV5-1 with TRBJ2-7; weak D call: TRBD2 (5 bases). The length of the CDR3 is 13 residues. With 0 bases removed from V and 6 bases from J, the gap between germline ends came to 10 bases. Germline CDR1 is SGHRS and CDR2 is YFSETQ. The CDR3 loop reads CASSLARVGEQYF. CDR3 sequence (DNA): TGCGCCAGCAGCTTGGCGAGGGTTGGCGAGCAGTACTTC.

The chain carries TRBV5-5 and TRBJ1-4; 7 positions agree with TRBD1. CDR3 length: 14 residues. V shed 3 bases, J shed 4 bases, and the junction held 3 bases outside the gene matches. Germline loops: CDR1 SGHKS, CDR2 YYEKEE (reference sequence). CDR3 DNA sequence: TGTGCCAGCAGCTGGCGGGACAGTAATGAAAAACTGTTTTTT. Amino acid sequence: CASSWRDSNEKLFF.

DNA for the CDR3: TGTGCCAGCAGTTCCCCTCAGGGGTATACCTACGAGCAGTACTTC. This sequence encodes CASSSPQGYTYEQYF. The chain uses TRBV6-5 and TRBJ2-7; tentatively, D is TRBD1 (6 bases). The germline V and J ends were trimmed by 4 bases and 2 bases, with 15 bases remaining between them. Looked up from germline, CDR1 is MNHEY and CDR2 is SVGAGI. The CDR3 runs to 15 residues.

This clone was picked up one time. The rearrangement uses TRBV27 and TRBJ1-2; the match to TRBD1 covers 7 bases. CDR1 MNHEY and CDR2 SMNVEV come from the germline V gene (reference sequence). V gave up 6 bases and J gave up 4 bases; unmatched junction bases: 8. The CDR3 is 14 residues long. The CDR3 sequence is CASRPGQFTYGYTF. The CDR3, as DNA: TGTGCCAGCAGACCGGGACAGTTCACCTATGGCTACACCTTC.

In this sample, this clone turned up a few times. The V and J genes are TRBV18 and TRBJ1-3; TRBD1 matches 11 bases. Germline CDR1 is KGHSH and CDR2 is LQKENI. The V gene end was trimmed by 3 bases and the J gene end by 2 bases; junction bases not matched to a gene: 6. The CDR3 extends over 17 amino acids. In DNA, the CDR3 is TGTGCCAGCTCACCCCTGGGACAGGGGGTTCCTGGAAACACCATATATTTT. Protein: CASSPLGQGVPGNTIYF.

The V and J genes are TRBV25-1 and TRBJ2-7; possibly TRBD2 for D (6 bases). The CDR3 runs to 14 residues. The V gene's germline CDR1 is MGHDK and CDR2 SYGVNS. V dropped 1 base and J dropped 3 bases, with 10 bases sitting between them. CDR3 DNA sequence: TGTGCCAGCAGTGAATCCGGGGGATTCTACGAGCAGTACTTC. Translating gives CASSESGGFYEQYF.

This clone was observed a few times. The chain is built from TRBV29-1 and TRBJ2-7; D ambiguous. Germline values: CDR1 SQVTM, CDR2 ANQGSEA. CDR3 size: 14 residues. The germline V and J ends were trimmed by 3 bases and 0 bases, with 12 bases remaining between them. The CDR3 sequence: CSVERRHVSYEQYF. The CDR3 coding sequence is TGCAGCGTTGAGCGCCGACACGTCTCCTACGAGCAGTACTTC.

This chain links TRBV5-8 with TRBJ1-6; 7 bases agree with TRBD1. CDR3 size: 17 residues. Germline CDR1 is SGHTS and CDR2 is YDEGEE. V was clipped by 4 bases and J by 4 bases; unmatched bases: 11. Here the CDR3 reads CASSPYRGRLYNSPLHF. The DNA of the CDR3 is TGTGCCAGCAGCCCCTACAGGGGACGACTATATAATTCACCCCTCCACTTT. Drawing the rest from reference TRBV5-8 and TRBJ1-6, the complete variable domain is EAGVTQSPTHLIKTRGQQATLRCSPISGHTSVYWYQQALGLGLQFLLWYDEGEERNRGNFPPRFSGRQFPNYSSELNVNALELEDSALYLCASSPYRGRLYNSPLHFGNGTRLTVT.

This clone has a handful of counts. V usage is TRBV2 and J usage is TRBJ1-2; D unresolved. Germline CDR1 is SNHLY and CDR2 is FYNNEI. The CDR3 has 14 residues. The ends were cut back, 7 bases at V and 1 base at J, with 13 bases in the middle. This chain's CDR3 is CASKRDDGNYGYTF. The CDR3 nucleotides are TGTGCCAGCAAGAGGGATGACGGTAACTATGGCTACACCTTC.

This chain uses TRBV6-6 with TRBJ1-2, with TRBD1 identical over 7 bases. V trimming: 4 bases; J trimming: 2 bases; junction bases outside the gene matches: 4. The CDR3 runs 14 residues. Germline V gene lookup returns CDR1 MNHNY and CDR2 SVGAGI (reference sequence). The CDR3 loop reads CASSFRGQNYGYTF. CDR3 coding DNA: TGTGCCAGCAGTTTCAGGGGACAGAACTATGGCTACACCTTC.

This rearrangement joins TRBV10-3 to TRBJ2-3; TRBD1 might be the D (6 bases). The CDR3 totals 14 residues. Germline values: CDR1 ENHRY, CDR2 SYGVKD. V was pared by 9 bases and J by 2 bases, with 15 bases between. The CDR3 is CAIKRAGVTDTQYF. DNA of the CDR3: TGTGCCATAAAAAGGGCAGGGGTCACAGATACGCAGTATTTT.

This clone occurred a few times. This chain joins TRBV5-1 and TRBJ1-2; D is unclear. Germline loops: CDR1 SGHRS, CDR2 YFSETQ. Between the trimmed V and J ends, which lost 1 base and 4 bases, there was a span of 14 bases. The CDR3 loop spans 15 amino acids. The chain's CDR3 is CASSLLADSGYGYTF. The CDR3 DNA reads TGCGCCAGCAGCTTGTTGGCAGACTCCGGCTATGGCTACACCTTC.

This clone turned up a few times. The chain has TRBV2 and TRBJ1-5; 8 bases agree with TRBD1. With 0 bases clipped from V and 0 bases from J, the junction kept 16 bases outside the gene matches. Per germline, CDR1 SNHLY and CDR2 FYNNEI. The CDR3 contains 21 residues. This chain's CDR3 is CASSEAPTGVPYLNSNQPQHF. The CDR3 DNA reads TGTGCCAGCAGTGAAGCGCCGACAGGGGTCCCTTACCTCAATAGCAATCAGCCCCAGCATTTT.

The chain recombines TRBV4-2 with TRBJ1-6, with D uncertain. Trimming took off 7 bases at V and 3 bases at J, with 7 bases between the two ends. The CDR3 length is 13 residues. Germline assignment: CDR1 LGHNA and CDR2 YNFKEQ. CDR3 in DNA: TGTGCCAGCATGGAGGGCTATAATTCACCCCTCCACTTT. The encoded protein is CASMEGYNSPLHF.

The V and J genes are TRBV9 and TRBJ2-1; 12 bases are a match to TRBD2. J gave up 8 bases and V 0 bases, and 6 bases lay outside the gene matches. The CDR3 covers 16 residues. Germline loops: CDR1 SGDLS, CDR2 YYNGEE. The chain's CDR3 is CASSVDSSGGAYEQFF. DNA for the CDR3: TGTGCCAGCAGCGTAGATTCTAGCGGGGGGGCTTATGAGCAGTTCTTC.